Each of the 27 T cell receptor beta chains below was sequenced from the same sample in a study of identifying expanded T cells in peripheral blood. The table came from immunoSEQ multiplex PCR; TCRdb's copy has only in-frame clones and leaves some out. Of tens of thousands of clones in the sample, 88% were seen once. Sequencing was done on a sample of blood. Receptor source: a person aged 18-70 years in good health.

The V gene is TRBV19, the J gene TRBJ2-1, with D hard to call. The germline V and J ends were trimmed by 4 bases and 13 bases, with 11 bases remaining between them. CDR1 and CDR2 from the germline V gene are LNHDA and SQIVND (reference sequence). This CDR3 is built from 11 residues. The CDR3 coding sequence is TGTGCCAGTAGTAGGGGTTTCATCCAGTTCTTC. It is translated as CASSRGFIQFF.

The rearrangement uses TRBV28 and TRBJ2-1; 10 positions agree with TRBD2. Germline V lookup: CDR1 MDHEN, CDR2 SYDVKM. This CDR3 spans 14 amino acids. V gave up 7 bases and J gave up 3 bases; unmatched junction bases: 3. CDR3 amino acids: CASKLAGDYNEQFF. The CDR3 DNA reads TGTGCCAGCAAGCTAGCGGGGGACTACAATGAGCAGTTCTTC.

This chain uses TRBV6-6 with TRBJ1-5, with D possibly being TRBD1 (6 bases). Germline values: CDR1 MNHNY, CDR2 SVGAGI (reference sequence). The CDR3 is 14 amino acids. The V end lost 5 bases, the J end lost 6 bases, and 14 bases lay between the germline ends. The CDR3 bases are TGTGCCAGCAGTCCGGACAGTCCCATTCAGCCCCAGCATTTT. Translation: CASSPDSPIQPQHF.

This clone was counted a few times. The chain carries TRBV6-4 and TRBJ2-1, with TRBD2 matching 10 bases. Germline CDR1 MRHNA, CDR2 SNTAGT. V lost 3 bases to trimming and J lost 9 bases; unmatched junction nucleotides: 5. The CDR3 loop spans 14 amino acids. The CDR3 protein is CASSDLAGAGEQFF. As DNA, the CDR3 is TGTGCCAGCAGTGATCTAGCGGGAGCCGGTGAGCAGTTCTTC.

This clone showed up just a few times. The chain has TRBV30 and TRBJ1-5; possible D gene TRBD1, 6 bases. The germline CDR1 and CDR2 sequences are GTSNPN and SVGIG (reference sequence). This CDR3 is 15 amino acids long. V lost 2 bases and J lost 2, with 13 bases in between. The CDR3: CAWSRGHGGNQPQHF. CDR3 in DNA: TGTGCCTGGAGTCGGGGACACGGCGGCAATCAGCCCCAGCATTTT.

The chain links TRBV6-1 to TRBJ2-7; the D is unclear. V lost 4 bases, J lost 3 bases, and 7 bases lay in between. The CDR3 covers 12 residues. CDR1 and CDR2 from the germline V gene are MNHNS and SASEGT. CDR3 amino acids: CASSVGLYEQYF. In nucleotides, the CDR3 is TGTGCCAGCAGTGTCGGCCTCTACGAGCAGTACTTC.

This chain connects TRBV7-8 to TRBJ2-7; a possible D gene is TRBD1 (7 bases). Per germline, CDR1 SGHVS and CDR2 FQNEAQ. V lost 3 bases to trimming and J lost 6 bases, with 15 bases between them. This CDR3 is built from 14 residues. This CDR3 is CASSFAGGLREQYF. CDR3 in DNA: TGTGCCAGCAGCTTCGCAGGGGGGCTTCGCGAGCAGTACTTC.

This rearrangement joins TRBV7-9 to TRBJ1-2; 7 positions match TRBD1. Germline CDR1 SEHNR, CDR2 FQNEAQ (reference sequence). The ends lost 3 bases at V and 3 bases at J; junction bases unmatched: 4. The CDR3 covers 14 residues. CDR3 protein: CASSFRQGDYGYTF. CDR3 DNA: TGTGCCAGCAGCTTTAGACAGGGCGACTATGGCTACACCTTC.

The genes are TRBV5-1 and TRBJ2-4, with D perhaps matching TRBD1 (8 bases). This CDR3 has 14 amino acids. Per germline, CDR1 SGHRS and CDR2 YFSETQ. Trimming pared 4 bases from V and 6 bases from J, leaving 14 bases between. This CDR3 reads CASSSGTGGNIQYF. As DNA, the CDR3 is TGCGCCAGCAGCAGCGGGACAGGTGGAAACATTCAGTACTTC.

This chain joins TRBV28 and TRBJ1-6, with D hard to call. The germline gives CDR1 MDHEN, CDR2 SYDVKM. CDR3 length equals 13 residues. Trimming stripped 3 bases from V and 11 bases from J, with 11 bases between. This CDR3 reads CASSFRGGAPLHF. The CDR3 DNA reads as TGTGCCAGCAGTTTCCGCGGTGGCGCACCCCTCCACTTT.

The CDR3 nucleotides are TGCGCCAGCAGCCAAGGCGGACCGATAAATAATCAGCCCCAGCATTTT. Residues: CASSQGGPINNQPQHF. The genes are TRBV4-1 and TRBJ1-5; D not certain. CDR3 size: 16 residues. Germline V gives CDR1 MGHRA, CDR2 YSYEKL. V gave up 1 base and J gave up 4 bases, with 14 bases separating them.

CDR3 DNA: TGTGCCAGCGGTTTGTCCACCGGGGAGCTGTTTTTT. Residues: CASGLSTGELFF. The chain couples TRBV6-4 to TRBJ2-2; D remains ambiguous. CDR1 MRHNA and CDR2 SNTAGT come from the germline V gene. The CDR3 runs to 12 residues. Deletions cut 8 bases from V and 4 bases from J, with 8 bases between.

This rearrangement joins TRBV7-8 to TRBJ2-1; TRBD2 is a possible D gene (7 bases). This CDR3 is 14 amino acids long. V was pared by 0 bases and J by 8 bases, with 11 bases between. Germline CDR1 is SGHVS and CDR2 is FQNEAQ. CDR3 nucleotide sequence: TGTGCCAGCAGCTTAGCGGGGGGGCCCTATGAGCAGTTCTTC. This encodes CASSLAGGPYEQFF.

The V call is TRBV11-2, the J call TRBJ2-7, with D possibly being TRBD2 (6 bases). CDR1 is SGHAT, CDR2 FQNNGV, per germline. The germline V and J ends were trimmed by 0 bases and 3 bases, with 12 bases remaining between them. There are 15 residues in the CDR3. CDR3 region: CASSLEGAGSYEQYF. The CDR3 bases are TGTGCCAGCAGCTTAGAGGGCGCCGGGAGCTACGAGCAGTACTTC.

This clone has a handful of counts. This chain links TRBV14 with TRBJ1-2; no clear D. V was shortened by 1 base and J by 4 bases, with 4 bases between the two germline ends. Looked up from germline, CDR1 is SGHDN and CDR2 is FVKESK. CDR3 length equals 12 residues. The CDR3 sequence: CASSQVGYGYTF. The DNA for the CDR3 is TGTGCCAGCAGCCAAGTGGGCTATGGCTACACCTTC.

The rearrangement joins TRBV28 to TRBJ2-1, with a tentative D call TRBD1 (6 bases). This CDR3 region has 16 residues. Germline V CDR1 and CDR2: MDHEN, SYDVKM. Trimming pared 6 bases from V and 2 bases from J, leaving 17 bases between. The CDR3 nucleotides are TGTGCCAGCAGCCTCTGGGAACAGGGCACCTACAATGAGCAGTTCTTC. It codes for CASSLWEQGTYNEQFF.

The chain couples TRBV28 to TRBJ2-2; the match to TRBD2 covers 8 bases. Germline V gene lookup returns CDR1 MDHEN and CDR2 SYDVKM. CDR3 length: 14 amino acids. J lost 3 bases, V lost 6 bases, and 3 bases had no gene match. Here the CDR3 DNA reads TGTGCCAGCAGCACGCGGGAGGACACCGGGGAGCTGTTTTTT. The encoded protein is CASSTREDTGELFF.

The CDR3 sequence is CASSRGRAMDNEQFF. CDR3 nucleotides: TGTGCCAGCTCCCGAGGAAGGGCAATGGATAATGAGCAGTTCTTC. This sequence joins TRBV2 and TRBJ2-1; no clear D gene. The CDR3 runs 15 residues. Germline-derived CDR1 and CDR2 are SNHLY and FYNNEI. The germline V and J ends were trimmed by 8 bases and 7 bases, with 21 bases remaining between them.

This clone came up once. V is TRBV18 and J is TRBJ2-3, with TRBD1 matching 11 bases. V gave up 1 base and J gave up 4 bases; unmatched junction bases: 4. This CDR3 has 16 residues. The V gene's germline CDR1 is KGHSH and CDR2 LQKENI. The CDR3 loop is CASSPQGQGVADTQYF. In DNA form, the CDR3 reads TGTGCCAGCTCACCACAGGGACAGGGGGTTGCAGATACGCAGTATTTT.

The gene calls are TRBV6-5 and TRBJ2-7, with D possibly being TRBD2 (6 bases). The CDR3 covers 14 residues. Germline CDR1 MNHEY, CDR2 SVGAGI. V lost 4 bases to trimming and J lost 4 bases, with 14 bases between them. CDR3 region: CASSFTPRGYEQYF. The CDR3 DNA sequence: TGTGCCAGCAGTTTCACTCCCCGGGGGTACGAGCAGTACTTC.

The chain employs TRBV9 and TRBJ2-7; 9 bases match TRBD1. Germline loops: CDR1 SGDLS, CDR2 YYNGEE. This CDR3 spans 14 amino acids. The junction had 7 bases not matched to a gene; V was cut back by 4 bases and J by 5 bases. CDR3 amino acids: CASSFRQGDNEQYF. As DNA, the CDR3 is TGTGCCAGCAGCTTCAGACAGGGGGACAACGAGCAGTACTTC.

V and J are TRBV5-6 and TRBJ2-2; D remains ambiguous. Trimming took 0 bases from V and 0 from J, leaving 9 bases between them. Germline CDR1 SGHDT, CDR2 YYEEEE. The CDR3 has 16 amino acids. The CDR3 here is CASSLGWGTNTGELFF. The CDR3, as DNA: TGTGCCAGCAGCTTGGGTTGGGGAACGAACACCGGGGAGCTGTTTTTT.

The rearrangement links TRBV6-1 to TRBJ2-5, with D hard to call. The CDR3 loop spans 13 amino acids. Trimming shortened V by 6 bases and J by 0 bases, and 8 bases separated the two germline ends. Germline V gene lookup returns CDR1 MNHNS and CDR2 SASEGT. The DNA for the CDR3 is TGTGCCAGCAGCACAAGGTACCAAGAGACCCAGTACTTC. Residues: CASSTRYQETQYF.

The V gene is TRBV5-1, the J gene TRBJ1-2; 9 nucleotides align to TRBD1. After removal of 2 bases from V and 0 bases from J, the junction contained 8 bases not matched to a gene. The CDR3 has 17 amino acids. Looked up from germline, CDR1 is SGHRS and CDR2 is YFSETQ. DNA of the CDR3: TGCGCCAGCAGCTTTCGGGACAGGGCTCAAGCTAACTATGGCTACACCTTC. This codes for CASSFRDRAQANYGYTF.

This clone was seen a single time. This sequence joins TRBV6-1 and TRBJ1-5; D unresolved. This CDR3 region has 13 residues. Between the trimmed V and J ends, which lost 3 bases and 11 bases, there was a span of 14 bases. CDR1 is MNHNS, CDR2 SASEGT, per germline. This chain's CDR3 is CASSDGPFYAQHF. The CDR3 bases are TGTGCCAGCAGTGACGGCCCCTTTTATGCCCAGCATTTT.

This clone has only one observation. Additional DNA sequences in this sample encode the identical CDR3. The rearrangement joins TRBV4-2 to TRBJ2-7; D may be TRBD1 (5 bases). The CDR3 is made up of 15 amino acids. The germline V gene has CDR1 LGHNA and CDR2 YNFKEQ. V gave up 1 base and J gave up 0 bases, with 10 bases separating them. CDR3 in DNA: TGTGCCAGCAGCCAAGGGGGCCGTGACTCCTACGAGCAGTACTTC. Amino acids: CASSQGGRDSYEQYF.

This clone was detected only a few times. V usage is TRBV6-6 and J usage is TRBJ2-7, with TRBD2 matching over 7 bases. Germline V lookup: CDR1 MNHNY, CDR2 SVGAGI (reference sequence). V gave up 0 bases and J gave up 6 bases; unmatched junction bases: 2. This CDR3 has 13 residues. The CDR3 bases are TGTGCCAGCAGTTACTCGGGAGGGTCCGAGCAGTACTTC. It codes for CASSYSGGSEQYF.